The sequence of this TCR beta chain was determined in a study of technical replicates of blood from a few donors. The assay was immunoSEQ multiplex PCR, and TCRdb's table has in-frame clones only and misses some. The table includes about 81,000 clones, just under 95% detected once. Germline V CDR1 and CDR2: LNHDA, SQIVND (reference sequence). The CDR3 has 15 amino acids. V gave up 7 bases and J gave up 3 bases, with 18 bases separating them. Sample: T cells isolated from PBMCs. This rearrangement joins TRBV19 to TRBJ1-2, with D perhaps TRBD1 (5 bases). The TCR comes from a human donor in good health. The CDR3 region has the DNA TGTGCCAGTACCCGCCAAGACAGTATCTACTATGGCTACACCTTC. Residues: CASTRQDSIYYGYTF.